These 21 T cell receptor beta chains were all obtained from the same sample, sequenced in a study of blood T cell repertoires in COVID-19. Profiling relied on immunoSEQ multiplex PCR, and the TCRdb table lists in-frame clones only, not all of them. The repertoire holds about 200,000 clones, with 70% to 90% as singletons. Sequenced sample: peripheral blood. The source is a man between 50 and 59 years old with COVID-19, enrolled during active disease.

This chain uses TRBV11-3 with TRBJ2-3; 7 nucleotides line up with TRBD2. This CDR3 is built from 17 residues. V was pared by 4 bases and J by 2 bases, with 12 bases of the junction left unmatched. Germline assignment: CDR1 SGHNT and CDR2 YENEEA. CDR3 nucleotides: TGTGCCAGCAGCTCCGGGGCCGGCGGGAGCGTCACAGATACGCAGTATTTT. Translation gives CASSSGAGGSVTDTQYF.

The chain is built from TRBV10-3 and TRBJ2-1; D may be TRBD1 (5 bases). V shed 0 bases and J shed 2 bases, with 11 bases lying between them. The CDR3 contains 16 residues. Germline values: CDR1 ENHRY, CDR2 SYGVKD. The CDR3 DNA is TGTGCCATCAGTGAGTCGAGACAGACTCCCTACAATGAGCAGTTCTTC. Protein product: CAISESRQTPYNEQFF.

This clone was counted a single time. V usage is TRBV5-4 and J usage is TRBJ2-7, with a tentative D call TRBD1 (6 bases). Looked up from germline, CDR1 is SGHNT and CDR2 is YYREEE (reference sequence). CDR3 length: 15 residues. V was clipped by 4 bases and J by 9 bases, with 23 bases between them. The CDR3 region has the DNA TGTGCCAGCAGCCGGGACATCTCCGGCGCGGAGGCGCAGTACTTC. Amino acids: CASSRDISGAEAQYF.

This clone has at least ten counts. Other DNA sequences in the sample encode the same CDR3. The rearrangement uses TRBV7-2 and TRBJ2-3; the D gene is possibly TRBD1 (6 bases). V was pared by 2 bases and J by 0 bases, with 12 bases between. Germline V gene sequence: CDR1 SGHTA, CDR2 FQGNSA. This CDR3 contains 16 residues. Here the CDR3 reads CASSLLGGDSTDTQYF. The CDR3 DNA follows: TGTGCCAGCAGCTTATTAGGGGGAGATAGCACAGATACGCAGTATTTT.

This clone was recorded at least ten times. The chain combines TRBV7-9 with TRBJ1-3; D uncertain. Germline CDR1 SEHNR, CDR2 FQNEAQ (reference sequence). The CDR3 length is 13 residues. CDR3 sequence (DNA): TGTGCAGCGCACCAGGCGGGAGGAAACACCATATATTTT. This translates into CAAHQAGGNTIYF.

This chain connects TRBV5-1 to TRBJ2-2; no clear D gene. The germline V gene encodes CDR1 SGHRS and CDR2 YFSETQ. Trimming took off 1 base at V and 5 bases at J, with 9 bases between the two ends. The CDR3 is made up of 14 amino acids. The CDR3 DNA is TGCGCCAGCAGCTTGCAAGAGTGGACCGGGGAGCTGTTTTTT. This codes for CASSLQEWTGELFF.

The gene calls are TRBV6-6 and TRBJ2-7; 10 bases agree with TRBD2. The junction had 3 bases not matched to a gene; V was cut back by 8 bases and J by 2 bases. The CDR3 length is 13 residues. Looked up from germline, CDR1 is MNHNY and CDR2 is SVGAGI (reference sequence). The CDR3 sequence is CASRTSGTYEQYF. DNA for the CDR3: TGTGCCAGCCGGACTAGCGGAACCTACGAGCAGTACTTC.

This CDR3 is CASSKRLAGLYNEQFF. CDR3 sequence (DNA): TGTGCCAGCAGTAAAAGGCTAGCGGGACTCTACAATGAGCAGTTCTTC. The rearrangement joins TRBV27 to TRBJ2-1; 9 bases are shared with TRBD2. With V trimmed by 5 bases and J by 3 bases, 8 bases remained unmatched. The CDR3 is made up of 16 amino acids. Germline V CDR1 and CDR2: MNHEY, SMNVEV (reference sequence).

The CDR3, as DNA: TGTGCCAGCAGCTTATCGGACAGGGGAGGCACTGAAGCTTTCTTT. Its translation: CASSLSDRGGTEAFF. The rearrangement uses TRBV7-8 and TRBJ1-1; 9 nucleotides match TRBD1. Germline trimming cut 2 bases from V and 4 bases from J; bases unmatched to any gene: 5. CDR3 length equals 15 residues. The germline V gene encodes CDR1 SGHVS and CDR2 FQNEAQ.

V and J are TRBV29-1 and TRBJ1-2; the D gene is possibly TRBD1 (6 bases). The CDR3 runs 13 residues. Germline V lookup: CDR1 SQVTM, CDR2 ANQGSEA. V lost 7 bases and J 6 bases, leaving 18 bases between the germline ends. In DNA, the CDR3 is TGCAGCGCCCAAGGGGGGGCACTGGATGGCTACACCTTC. This codes for CSAQGGALDGYTF. Together with reference TRBV29-1 and TRBJ1-2, the CDR3 gives the full variable domain: SAVISQKPSRDICQRGTSLTIQCQVDSQVTMMFWYRQQPGQSLTLIATANQGSEATYESGFVIDKFPISRPNLTFSTLTVSNMSPEDSSIYLCSAQGGALDGYTFGSGTRLTVV.

This chain uses TRBV7-8 with TRBJ1-1, with D possibly TRBD1 on 5 matching bases. This CDR3 is 16 amino acids long. The V and J ends lost 0 bases and 5 bases respectively, with 16 bases between them. Germline CDR1 and CDR2: SGHVS and FQNEAQ. Here the CDR3 DNA reads TGTGCCAGCAGCTTAGCCCCCTCGGGGGGGTTTACTGAAGCTTTCTTT. Protein product: CASSLAPSGGFTEAFF.

This sequence joins TRBV5-6 and TRBJ2-1; 9 nucleotides agree with TRBD1. After removal of 5 bases from V and 4 bases from J, the junction contained 4 bases not matched to a gene. Per the germline V gene, CDR1 is SGHDT and CDR2 is YYEEEE. The CDR3 runs 14 residues. The CDR3: CASRTGQGYNEQFF. CDR3 nucleotide sequence: TGTGCCAGCAGAACGGGACAGGGTTACAATGAGCAGTTCTTC. Based on the CDR3 plus reference TRBV5-6 and TRBJ2-1, the full variable domain is DAGVTQSPTHLIKTRGQQVTLRCSPKSGHDTVSWYQQALGQGPQFIFQYYEEEERQRGNFPDRFSGHQFPNYSSELNVNALLLGDSALYLCASRTGQGYNEQFFGPGTRLTVL.

The CDR3 nucleotides are TGTGCCTGGAGTGTCCCGGGAGGGACCTACGAGCAGTACTTC. This codes for CAWSVPGGTYEQYF. V is TRBV30 and J is TRBJ2-7; 8 bases line up with TRBD2. The CDR3 loop spans 14 amino acids. V was pared by 0 bases and J by 2 bases, with 3 bases of the junction left unmatched. Germline V gives CDR1 GTSNPN, CDR2 SVGIG (reference sequence).

The chain recombines TRBV10-3 with TRBJ2-5; TRBD1 aligns across 10 bases. V was pared by 8 bases and J by 3 bases, with 15 bases of the junction left unmatched. From germline, CDR1 is ENHRY and CDR2 SYGVKD. This CDR3 is built from 17 residues. The CDR3 DNA reads as TGTGCCATCGGGTCCTCGGCGACAGGGGGCGTAGAAGAGACCCAGTACTTC. Its protein product is CAIGSSATGGVEETQYF.

The chain carries TRBV19 and TRBJ2-3, with D possibly matching TRBD2 (5 bases). The germline V gene encodes CDR1 LNHDA and CDR2 SQIVND (reference sequence). The CDR3 is 13 amino acids. The CDR3 region has the DNA TGTGCTTCTGGCTTCGGGGGCACAGATACGCAGTATTTT. Translated: CASGFGGTDTQYF. Supplemented by reference TRBV19 and TRBJ2-3, the full variable domain reads DGGITQSPKYLFRKEGQNVTLSCEQNLNHDAMYWYRQDPGQGLRLIYYSQIVNDFQKGDIAEGYSVSREKKESFPLTVTSAQKNPTAFYLCASGFGGTDTQYFGPGTRLTVL.

This chain uses TRBV7-2 with TRBJ2-7; 12 bases are shared with TRBD2. Germline-derived CDR1 and CDR2 are SGHTA and FQGNSA. CDR3 length: 15 amino acids. Germline trimming cut 5 bases from V and 4 bases from J; bases unmatched to any gene: 6. CDR3 sequence (DNA): TGTGCCAGCAGCCCACGACTAGCGGGAGTTTACGAGCAGTACTTC. The encoded protein is CASSPRLAGVYEQYF.

The chain has TRBV13 and TRBJ2-7; 7 nucleotides agree with TRBD1. The V gene's germline CDR1 is PRHDT and CDR2 FYEKMQ (reference sequence). The CDR3 runs 13 residues. The ends lost 4 bases at V and 5 bases at J; junction bases unmatched: 5. CDR3: CASSYDRVNEQYF. CDR3 coding DNA: TGTGCCAGCAGCTACGACAGGGTCAACGAGCAGTACTTC.

The CDR3: CASSTRSGGLNQPQHF. CDR3 DNA: TGTGCCAGCAGTACCAGGTCAGGGGGACTCAATCAGCCCCAGCATTTT. This chain joins TRBV6-2 or TRBV6-3 and TRBJ1-5; 7 positions agree with TRBD1. The V gene end was trimmed by 5 bases and the J gene end by 3 bases; junction bases not matched to a gene: 10. From germline, CDR1 is MNHEY and CDR2 SVGEGT. The CDR3 runs to 16 residues.

The chain joins TRBV6-6 to TRBJ2-2; no firm D call. There are 16 residues in the CDR3. The ends were cut back, 6 bases at V and 1 base at J, with 15 bases in the middle. Per the germline V gene, CDR1 is MNHNY and CDR2 is SVGAGI (reference sequence). DNA for the CDR3: TGTGCCAGCAGAGAGTCCGACACGCTGAACACCGGGGAGCTGTTTTTT. The encoded protein is CASRESDTLNTGELFF.

V usage is TRBV6-5 and J usage is TRBJ2-1; 7 nucleotides align to TRBD2. The junction had 11 bases not matched to a gene; V was cut back by 5 bases and J by 7 bases. This CDR3 comprises 15 residues. In germline, CDR1 is MNHEY, CDR2 SVGAGI. The CDR3: CASSRLSGGVNEQFF. The CDR3 nucleotides are TGTGCCAGCAGTCGACTGTCTGGGGGGGTTAATGAGCAGTTCTTC.

This chain connects TRBV5-5 to TRBJ2-7; TRBD2 might be the D (6 bases). Deletions cut 2 bases from V and 4 bases from J, with 13 bases between. CDR1 is SGHKS and CDR2 is YYEKEE in the germline V gene (reference sequence). The CDR3 contains 14 residues. CDR3 coding DNA: TGTGCCAGCAGCTTCGGGGGTATGGGTTACGAGCAGTACTTC. Amino acids: CASSFGGMGYEQYF.